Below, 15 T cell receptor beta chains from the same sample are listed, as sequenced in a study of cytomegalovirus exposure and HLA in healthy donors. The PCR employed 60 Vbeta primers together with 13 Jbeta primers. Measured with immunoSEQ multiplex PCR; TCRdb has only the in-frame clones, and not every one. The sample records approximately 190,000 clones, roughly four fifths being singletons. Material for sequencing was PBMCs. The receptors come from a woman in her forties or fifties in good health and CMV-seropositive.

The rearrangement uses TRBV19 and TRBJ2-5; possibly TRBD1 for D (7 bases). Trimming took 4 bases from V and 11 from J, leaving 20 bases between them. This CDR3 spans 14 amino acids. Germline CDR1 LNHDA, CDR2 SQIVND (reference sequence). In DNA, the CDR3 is TGTGCCAGTAGTAGCCGACAGGGCGGCGGGGAGCAGTACTTC. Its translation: CASSSRQGGGEQYF.

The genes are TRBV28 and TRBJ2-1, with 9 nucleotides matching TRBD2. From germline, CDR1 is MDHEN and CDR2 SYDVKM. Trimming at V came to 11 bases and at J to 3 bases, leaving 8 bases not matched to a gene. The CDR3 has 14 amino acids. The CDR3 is CAASSGRNYNEQFF. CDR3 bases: TGTGCCGCTTCCAGCGGGAGGAACTACAATGAGCAGTTCTTC.

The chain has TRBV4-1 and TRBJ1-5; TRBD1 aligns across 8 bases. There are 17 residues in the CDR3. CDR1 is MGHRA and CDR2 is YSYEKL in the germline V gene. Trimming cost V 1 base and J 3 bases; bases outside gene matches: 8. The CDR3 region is CASSQVGVGQVNQPQHF. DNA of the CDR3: TGCGCCAGCAGCCAAGTAGGGGTGGGACAGGTCAATCAGCCCCAGCATTTT.

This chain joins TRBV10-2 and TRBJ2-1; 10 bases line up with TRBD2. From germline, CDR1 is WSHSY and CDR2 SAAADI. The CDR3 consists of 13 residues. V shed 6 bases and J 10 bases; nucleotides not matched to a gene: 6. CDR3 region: CASRPSGGREQFF. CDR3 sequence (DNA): TGCGCCAGCAGGCCTAGCGGGGGAAGAGAGCAGTTCTTC.

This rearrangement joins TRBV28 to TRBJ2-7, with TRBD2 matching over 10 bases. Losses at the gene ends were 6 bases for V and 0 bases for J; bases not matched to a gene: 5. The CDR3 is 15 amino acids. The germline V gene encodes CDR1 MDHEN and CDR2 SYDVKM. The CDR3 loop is CASRESGRASYEQYF. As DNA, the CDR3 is TGTGCCAGCAGAGAAAGCGGGAGGGCCTCCTACGAGCAGTACTTC.

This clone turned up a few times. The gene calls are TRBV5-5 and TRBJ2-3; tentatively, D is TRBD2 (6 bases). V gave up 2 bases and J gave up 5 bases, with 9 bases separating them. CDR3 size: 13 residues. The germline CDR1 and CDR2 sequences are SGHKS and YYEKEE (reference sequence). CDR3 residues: CASSFGGLDTQYF. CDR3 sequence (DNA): TGTGCCAGCAGCTTTGGGGGGTTAGATACGCAGTATTTT.

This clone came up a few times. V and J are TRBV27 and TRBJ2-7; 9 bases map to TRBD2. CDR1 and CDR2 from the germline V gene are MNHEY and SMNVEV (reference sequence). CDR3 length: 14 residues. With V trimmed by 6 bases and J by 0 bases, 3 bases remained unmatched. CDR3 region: CASSLAGSSYEQYF. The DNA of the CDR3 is TGTGCCAGCAGCCTAGCGGGAAGCTCCTACGAGCAGTACTTC.

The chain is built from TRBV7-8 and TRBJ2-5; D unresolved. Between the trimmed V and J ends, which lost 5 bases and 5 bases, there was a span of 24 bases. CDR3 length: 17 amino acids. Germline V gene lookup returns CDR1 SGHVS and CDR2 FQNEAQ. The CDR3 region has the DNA TGTGCCAGCAGCCCCTTTAACCGAGAGATAAAAGTGGAGACCCAGTACTTC. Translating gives CASSPFNREIKVETQYF.

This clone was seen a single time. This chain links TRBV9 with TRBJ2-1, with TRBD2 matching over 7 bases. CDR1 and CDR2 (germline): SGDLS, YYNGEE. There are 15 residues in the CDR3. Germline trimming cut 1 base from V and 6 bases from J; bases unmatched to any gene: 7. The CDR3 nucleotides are TGTGCCAGCAGCGTACGGGAGTGGGGGGGCAATGAGCAGTTCTTC. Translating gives CASSVREWGGNEQFF.

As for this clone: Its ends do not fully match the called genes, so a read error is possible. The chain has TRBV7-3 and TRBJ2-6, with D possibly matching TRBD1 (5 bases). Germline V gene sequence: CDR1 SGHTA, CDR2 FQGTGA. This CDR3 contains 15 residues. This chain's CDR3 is CASSLDSSGANGLTF. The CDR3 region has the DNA TGTGCCAGCAGCCTCGACAGCTCTGGGGCCAACGGCCTGACTTTC.

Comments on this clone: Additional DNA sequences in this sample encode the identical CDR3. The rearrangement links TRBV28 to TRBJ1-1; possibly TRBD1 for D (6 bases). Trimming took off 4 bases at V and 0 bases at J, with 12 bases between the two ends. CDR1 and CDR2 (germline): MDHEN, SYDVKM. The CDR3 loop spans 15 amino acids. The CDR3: CASSSPGQLNTEAFF. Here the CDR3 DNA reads TGTGCCAGCAGTTCCCCCGGACAGCTGAACACTGAAGCTTTCTTT.

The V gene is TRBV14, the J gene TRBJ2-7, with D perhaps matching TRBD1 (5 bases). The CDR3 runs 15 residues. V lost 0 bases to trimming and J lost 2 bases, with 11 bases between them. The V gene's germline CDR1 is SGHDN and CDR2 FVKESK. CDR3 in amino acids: CASSQDPTAAYEQYF. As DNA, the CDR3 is TGTGCCAGCAGCCAAGATCCGACAGCCGCCTACGAGCAGTACTTC.

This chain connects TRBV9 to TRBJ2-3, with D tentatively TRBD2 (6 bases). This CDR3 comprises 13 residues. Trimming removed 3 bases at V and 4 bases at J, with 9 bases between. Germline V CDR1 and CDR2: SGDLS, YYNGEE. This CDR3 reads CASSALAPDTQYF. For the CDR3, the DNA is TGTGCCAGCAGCGCCCTAGCGCCAGATACGCAGTATTTT.

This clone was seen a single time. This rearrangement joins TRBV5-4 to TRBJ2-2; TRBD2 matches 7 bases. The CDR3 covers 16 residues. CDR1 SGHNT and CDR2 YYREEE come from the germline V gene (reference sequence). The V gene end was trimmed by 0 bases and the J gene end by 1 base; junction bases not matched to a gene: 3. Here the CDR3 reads CASSLASGGNTGELFF. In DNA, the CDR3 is TGTGCCAGCAGCTTGGCCTCGGGGGGGAACACCGGGGAGCTGTTTTTT.

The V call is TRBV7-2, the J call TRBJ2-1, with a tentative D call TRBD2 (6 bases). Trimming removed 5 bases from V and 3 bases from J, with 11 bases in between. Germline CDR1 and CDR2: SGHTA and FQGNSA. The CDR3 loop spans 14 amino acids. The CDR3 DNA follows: TGTGCCAGCAGCGCGACTAGAGGCTACAATGAGCAGTTCTTC. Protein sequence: CASSATRGYNEQFF.